This paragraph covers one T cell receptor beta chain sequence. The antigen remains undetermined. The data originate from a study of human thymus T cells. Libraries were prepared by immunoSEQ multiplex PCR; TCRdb keeps only in-frame clonotypes and omits some of them. The sample carries tens of thousands of clones, 85% to 95% recorded once. Study observations and caveats: Thymic repertoires overlap heavily among unrelated individuals, related research has reported.

Thymus specimens were resections from corrective heart surgery. V was trimmed by 0 bases and J by 8 bases, leaving 16 bases between them. CDR1 is MRHNA and CDR2 is SNTAGT in the germline V gene. The CDR3 runs to 15 residues. The specimen sequenced was thymus tissue. The receptor was derived from a girl under three years old with a congenital heart defect but otherwise immunologically healthy. This chain joins TRBV6-4 and TRBJ1-2; a weak D match, TRBD1 (5 bases). DNA for the CDR3: TGTGCCAGCAGTGACTCAGACAGTTCCTTCGGAGGCTACACCTTC. It encodes CASSDSDSSFGGYTF.